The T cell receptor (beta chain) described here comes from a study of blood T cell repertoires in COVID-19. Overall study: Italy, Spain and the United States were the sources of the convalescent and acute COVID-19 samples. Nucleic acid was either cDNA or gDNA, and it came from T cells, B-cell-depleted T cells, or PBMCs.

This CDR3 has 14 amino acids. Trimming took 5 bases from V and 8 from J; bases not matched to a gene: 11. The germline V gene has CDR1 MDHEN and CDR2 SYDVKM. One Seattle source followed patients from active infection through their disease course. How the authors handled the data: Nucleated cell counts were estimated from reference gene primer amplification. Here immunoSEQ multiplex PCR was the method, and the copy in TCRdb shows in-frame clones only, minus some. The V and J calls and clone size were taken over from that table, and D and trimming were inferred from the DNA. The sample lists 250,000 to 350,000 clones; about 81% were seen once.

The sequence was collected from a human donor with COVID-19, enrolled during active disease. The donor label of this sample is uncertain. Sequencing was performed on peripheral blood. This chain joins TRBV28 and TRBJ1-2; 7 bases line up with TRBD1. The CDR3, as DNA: TGTGCCAGCAGTGACCCAGGACAGGTCTGGGGCTACACCTTC. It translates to CASSDPGQVWGYTF.